This passage covers 26 T cell receptor beta chains from one sample sequenced in a study of T cells in Graves' hyperthyroidism and ophthalmopathy. RNA transcripts provided the source from which TCR beta CDR3 regions were amplified. A set of HTBI primers served as the primers for a first-round RT-PCR of the TCR CDR3. TCRdb processed the multiplex PCR reads anew with MiXCR; each CDR3 protein has one entry. The sample contains 500,000 to 650,000 distinct CDR3 sequences, about 14% of which appear only once. The sequenced material came from blood. Receptor source: a woman in her forties or fifties with Graves' ophthalmopathy.

Ten or more counts support this clonotype. The V call is TRBV15, the J call TRBJ1-1, with a weak D call TRBD1 (5 bases). V dropped 5 bases and J dropped 7 bases, with 17 bases sitting between them. This CDR3 has 14 amino acids. Germline CDR1 reads LNHNV; CDR2 reads YYDKDF (reference sequence). CDR3 sequence (DNA): TGTGCCACCAGCCCCAGGGCGATGGGTGGTGAAGCTTTCTTT. Amino acid sequence: CATSPRAMGGEAFF.

V is TRBV6-2 or TRBV6-3 and J is TRBJ2-4; the D gene is possibly TRBD2 (5 bases). Trimming took 3 bases from V and 1 from J, leaving 13 bases between them. The germline CDR1 and CDR2 sequences are MNHEY and SVGEGT. This CDR3 contains 16 residues. The chain's CDR3 is CASSYRGKVAKNIQYF. The CDR3 DNA is TGTGCCAGCAGTTATAGAGGGAAGGTGGCCAAAAACATTCAGTACTTC.

In this sample, this clonotype turned up many times. The V and J genes are TRBV7-3 and TRBJ2-3, with TRBD1 as a possible D gene (6 bases). The V end was cut by 2 bases, the J end by 3 bases, with 9 bases between. The CDR3 covers 14 residues. The germline V gene has CDR1 SGHTA and CDR2 FQGTGA. Written as DNA, the CDR3 is TGTGCCAGCAGCTTACAGGGGTGGACAGATACGCAGTATTTT. It codes for CASSLQGWTDTQYF.

As to this clonotype: A read error may be the cause here, since a much bigger clone is one base away. V usage is TRBV19 and J usage is TRBJ2-1; 10 nucleotides align to TRBD1. The V gene's germline CDR1 is LNHDA and CDR2 SQIVND (reference sequence). V dropped 1 base and J dropped 11; count of bases not matched to a gene: 11. The CDR3 runs to 16 residues. The CDR3 DNA is TGTGCCAGTAGTATAGGTAGAGGGGACAGGGGACATAAGCAGTTCTTC. Its protein product is CASSIGRGDRGHKQFF.

This clonotype occurred many times. V gene TRBV11-2 combines with J gene TRBJ2-4; 11 bases agree with TRBD2. Germline values: CDR1 SGHAT, CDR2 FQNNGV. V lost 4 bases, J lost 8 bases, and 7 bases stayed unmatched. The CDR3 consists of 15 residues. The CDR3 DNA follows: TGTGCCAGCAGCTCGACCACTAGCGGGAGTTACATTCAGTACTTC. Translated, it gives CASSSTTSGSYIQYF.

This clonotype occurred many times. CDR3 residues: CSAQGLGSSYNEQFF. The CDR3 DNA follows: TGCAGTGCTCAAGGACTAGGGAGCTCCTACAATGAGCAGTTCTTC. The chain links TRBV20-1 to TRBJ2-1; 7 bases agree with TRBD2. Germline-derived CDR1 and CDR2 are DFQATT and SNEGSKA (reference sequence). After removal of 5 bases from V and 0 bases from J, the junction contained 7 bases not matched to a gene. This CDR3 comprises 15 residues.

This clonotype was seen only a few times. The rearrangement joins TRBV15 to TRBJ2-1; TRBD2 agrees at 12 bases. Looked up from germline, CDR1 is LNHNV and CDR2 is YYDKDF (reference sequence). The J segment lost 3 bases and the V segment lost 4 bases, leaving 10 bases of the junction unmatched. The CDR3 contains 18 residues. CDR3 loop: CATSTAFRLAGDYNEQFF. For the CDR3, the DNA is TGTGCCACCAGCACCGCGTTCCGACTAGCGGGGGACTACAATGAGCAGTTCTTC.

In this sample, this clonotype turned up many times. The chain is built from TRBV6-5 and TRBJ1-2; a weak D match, TRBD1 (6 bases). Germline loops: CDR1 MNHEY, CDR2 SVGAGI. V was trimmed by 4 bases and J by 4 bases, leaving 19 bases between them. The CDR3 is made up of 16 amino acids. The CDR3 loop reads CASSSNGKGGGYGYTF. CDR3 coding DNA: TGTGCCAGCAGTTCTAACGGAAAGGGGGGAGGCTATGGCTACACCTTC.

This clonotype was seen ten or more times. The V gene is TRBV7-9, the J gene TRBJ2-1, with no clear D. Trimming removed 1 base from V and 5 bases from J, with 9 bases in between. This CDR3 has 14 residues. Looked up from germline, CDR1 is SEHNR and CDR2 is FQNEAQ (reference sequence). The CDR3 loop is CASSLEPRHNEQFF. The CDR3 nucleotides read TGTGCCAGCAGCTTAGAACCGCGACACAATGAGCAGTTCTTC.

The V gene is TRBV18, the J gene TRBJ2-6; D gene ambiguous. This CDR3 is built from 16 residues. Per germline, CDR1 KGHSH and CDR2 LQKENI. Trimming stripped 3 bases from V and 2 bases from J, with 11 bases between. The DNA for the CDR3 is TGTGCCAGCTCACCCATCTTCGAACCTGGGGCCAACGTCCTGACTTTC. It is translated as CASSPIFEPGANVLTF.

This clonotype was seen a few times. This chain connects TRBV6-1 to TRBJ2-1; 12 positions agree with TRBD2. V was clipped by 5 bases and J by 9 bases; unmatched bases: 8. This CDR3 is built from 15 residues. CDR1 and CDR2 from the germline V gene are MNHNS and SASEGT. In nucleotides, the CDR3 is TGTGCCAGCAGTAAAACGGGACTAGCGGGTGGTGAGCAGTTCTTC. This translates into CASSKTGLAGGEQFF.

The genes are TRBV15 and TRBJ2-3; 8 nucleotides align to TRBD2. V shed 1 base and J 6 bases; nucleotides not matched to a gene: 12. Germline V CDR1 and CDR2: LNHNV, YYDKDF (reference sequence). The CDR3 totals 17 residues. The CDR3 loop reads CATSRAYRRGVRDTQYF. The CDR3 DNA sequence: TGTGCCACCAGCAGAGCTTATAGGCGGGGGGTTAGGGATACGCAGTATTTT.

This clonotype was observed a handful of times. V and J are TRBV24-1 and TRBJ2-3; D unclear. CDR1 KGHDR and CDR2 SFDVKD come from the germline V gene. This CDR3 is 15 amino acids long. V was cut by 3 bases and J by 0 bases, with 9 bases left in between. In DNA, the CDR3 is TGTGCCACCAGTGATCCACGGGTCAGCACAGATACGCAGTATTTT. This translates into CATSDPRVSTDTQYF.

This clonotype was found many times. This rearrangement joins TRBV2 to TRBJ2-2; 7 nucleotides line up with TRBD1. CDR3 length: 14 residues. The germline gives CDR1 SNHLY, CDR2 FYNNEI. The J segment lost 4 bases and the V segment lost 7 bases, leaving 6 bases of the junction unmatched. CDR3 region: CASNDRVTTGELFF. Written as DNA, the CDR3 is TGTGCCAGCAATGACAGGGTGACCACCGGGGAGCTGTTTTTT.

There are many counts of this clonotype. The V call is TRBV27, the J call TRBJ1-1; no clear D. The V end lost 6 bases, the J end lost 0 bases, and 11 bases lay between the germline ends. CDR3 length: 14 amino acids. From germline, CDR1 is MNHEY and CDR2 SMNVEV (reference sequence). The DNA for the CDR3 is TGTGCCAGCAGCTCGGAGAGCATGAACACTGAAGCTTTCTTT. Its translation is CASSSESMNTEAFF.

This clonotype was counted ten times or more. This rearrangement joins TRBV7-2 to TRBJ1-1; 9 bases align to TRBD1. Looked up from germline, CDR1 is SGHTA and CDR2 is FQGNSA. J gave up 12 bases and V 4 bases, and 9 bases lay outside the gene matches. This CDR3 comprises 13 residues. The CDR3 coding sequence is TGTGCCAGCAGCTCAACAGGGGGCGCTTCTTCTTTCTTT. Translated, it gives CASSSTGGASSFF. Combining the CDR3 with reference TRBV7-2 and TRBJ1-1 gives the whole variable domain GAGVSQSPSNKVTEKGKDVELRCDPISGHTALYWYRQSLGQGLEFLIYFQGNSAPDKSGLPSDRFSAERTGGSVSTLTIQRTQQEDSAVYLCASSSTGGASSFFGQGTRLTVV.

The DNA for the CDR3 is TGTGCCACCAGTGACCCACTAGCGGGAGGTGTTACGCAGTATTTT. Protein product: CATSDPLAGGVTQYF. The rearrangement uses TRBV24-1 and TRBJ2-3; the match to TRBD2 covers 12 bases. V was clipped by 4 bases and J by 8 bases; unmatched bases: 6. Germline loops: CDR1 KGHDR, CDR2 SFDVKD. The CDR3 consists of 15 residues.

Many counts were recorded for this clonotype. J is TRBJ2-1 and V is TRBV27; D is unresolved. In germline, CDR1 is MNHEY, CDR2 SMNVEV (reference sequence). Trimming pared 3 bases from V and 8 bases from J, leaving 14 bases between. The CDR3 is 14 amino acids. The CDR3 loop is CASSFSGHGDEQFF. CDR3 DNA sequence: TGTGCCAGCAGTTTTTCCGGGCACGGCGATGAGCAGTTCTTC.

Only a few counts were recorded for this clonotype. J is TRBJ2-5 and V is TRBV27, with D perhaps TRBD1 or TRBD2 (5 bases each). The CDR3 spans 15 residues. CDR1 and CDR2 from the germline V gene are MNHEY and SMNVEV (reference sequence). V gave up 6 bases and J gave up 5 bases, with 19 bases separating them. The CDR3 loop is CASSLTGRSWETQYF. The CDR3 region has the DNA TGTGCCAGCAGCCTAACGGGACGGTCGTGGGAGACCCAGTACTTC.

This clonotype was seen a few times. The CDR3 bases are TGTGCCTGGAGTGTGACAGGGGTTTCACCCCTCCACTTT. Translating it yields CAWSVTGVSPLHF. V and J are TRBV30 and TRBJ1-6; 8 bases match TRBD1. The CDR3 contains 13 residues. Germline CDR1 GTSNPN, CDR2 SVGIG (reference sequence). J gave up 9 bases and V 0 bases, and 1 base lay outside the gene matches.

This clonotype was seen at least ten times. The genes are TRBV7-2 and TRBJ2-7; unclear D gene. The CDR3 has 13 amino acids. Trimming stripped 3 bases from V and 3 bases from J, with 9 bases between. The germline V gene has CDR1 SGHTA and CDR2 FQGNSA. The CDR3 DNA reads as TGTGCCAGCAGCTTTCCCAACCGCTACGAGCAGTACTTC. This translates into CASSFPNRYEQYF.

This clonotype came up a few times. The chain joins TRBV5-1 to TRBJ2-6, with D possibly being TRBD2 (6 bases). This CDR3 region has 14 residues. The V gene lost 6 bases and the J gene lost 2 bases, with 9 bases spanning the gap. Germline V gene lookup returns CDR1 SGHRS and CDR2 YFSETQ. The CDR3, as DNA: TGCGCCAGCAAAGGGGAGGCTGGGGCCAACGTCCTGACTTTC. Encoded protein: CASKGEAGANVLTF.

The CDR3 sequence is CASSYSWGAYTDTQYF. The DNA of the CDR3 is TGTGCCAGCAGTTACTCCTGGGGGGCGTACACAGATACGCAGTATTTT. The chain links TRBV6-2 or TRBV6-3 to TRBJ2-3; perhaps D is TRBD1 or TRBD2 (6 bases each). This CDR3 is 16 amino acids long. From germline, CDR1 is MNHEY and CDR2 SVGEGT. Trimming pared 0 bases from V and 2 bases from J, leaving 12 bases between.

This clonotype was seen repeatedly, ten times or more. The chain uses TRBV28 and TRBJ2-6; TRBD1 matches at 9 bases. Germline V gene sequence: CDR1 MDHEN, CDR2 SYDVKM. The CDR3 covers 19 residues. V lost 1 base, J lost 2 bases, and 9 bases stayed unmatched. CDR3 in DNA: TGTGCCAGCAGTTTATTACAGGGGGCACGACCCCCTGGGGCCAACGTCCTGACTTTC. It is translated as CASSLLQGARPPGANVLTF.

The V and J genes are TRBV6-6 and TRBJ2-3, with 7 bases that match TRBD1. Losses at the gene ends were 2 bases for V and 2 bases for J; bases not matched to a gene: 4. In germline, CDR1 is MNHNY, CDR2 SVGAGI (reference sequence). The CDR3 spans 15 residues. The CDR3 DNA reads TGTGCCAGCAGTTACGGGACAGAGCCCACAGATACGCAGTATTTT. It translates to CASSYGTEPTDTQYF.

This clonotype occurred many times. The chain employs TRBV7-2 and TRBJ2-1; 8 bases fit TRBD2. Trimming cost V 1 base and J 0 bases; bases outside gene matches: 2. Germline CDR1 SGHTA, CDR2 FQGNSA. CDR3 length equals 16 residues. CDR3 region: CASSLGGRPSYNEQFF. In DNA form, the CDR3 reads TGTGCCAGCAGCTTAGGCGGGAGGCCCTCCTACAATGAGCAGTTCTTC.